This TCR beta chain was sequenced for a study of shared clonotypes between healthy human individuals. Study-wide results and caveats: The study's rarefaction showed incomplete sorted-subset sequencing despite large depth.

Details on this clone: The antigen is not known.

Together with CD45RO+ cells, CCR7-negative CD45RA+ TemRA cells were included in CD8 memory. Sequencing used immunoSEQ multiplex PCR; TCRdb keeps in-frame clones, though not all of them. The repertoire holds roughly 700,000 clones, with roughly 87% as singletons. Material: memory CD8+ T cells from PBMCs. The sample's subset: CD45RO+ cells pooled with CCR7-negative TemRA cells. The TCR was taken from a man between 18 and 29 years old in good health. Some clones in this sample may be carry-over from other donors' samples.

The CDR3 DNA reads TGTGCCAGCAGCCCGGGACTAGTGTTAACGTGGGGGGAGACCCAGTACTTC. Amino acid sequence: CASSPGLVLTWGETQYF. The chain combines TRBV27 with TRBJ2-5, with TRBD2 matching over 8 bases. Germline assignment: CDR1 MNHEY and CDR2 SMNVEV (reference sequence). J gave up 5 bases and V 6 bases, and 17 bases lay outside the gene matches. The CDR3 loop spans 17 amino acids.